This T cell receptor beta chain is drawn from a study of T-cell reconstitution after alpha-beta-depleted transplantation in children (dated by TCRdb to 2016 to 2017). Background for the entire study: Using TCR repertoire profiling, the study followed T-cell immune reconstitution in a quantitative way in children after TCRalphabeta/CD19-depleted allogeneic hematopoietic cell transplantation. Study-wide findings and limitations: The high TCRbeta diversity at day 60 in some patients was ascribed to recipient T cells and intrathymic progenitors that had survived conditioning. The apparently early alphabetaT-cell count recovery about two months after transplant was reportedly dependent on only several hundred rapidly expanded clones derived from non-depleted graft cells. Hyperexpanded clone frequencies declined over subsequent months; after one year, T-cell counts and TCRbeta diversity were mostly attributed to newly produced T cells.

The CDR1 and CDR2 encoded by the germline V gene are SGHDN and FVKESK. V is pared back by 4 bases and J by 4 bases, with 10 bases lying between the germline termini. The CDR3 numbers 13 residues from cysteine through phenylalanine. Of the read, only the CDR3 DNA is kept; its 39 bases are in frame from base 1. Receptors were amplified or captured by PCR. The sequencing machine was an Illumina HiSeq 2500. TCR libraries were prepared with molecular barcoding, using unique molecular identifiers to normalize TCRbeta repertoire quantification. TCRdb reworked the public reads: Q25 trimming with fastp, MiXCR clone assembly, productive beta chains retained. Rows matching on CDR3 protein sequence are summarized as one entry with the most common DNA and genes. The sample profile shows about 580,000 distinct CDR3 sequences; around 23% of them were found once. 13% to 15% of the sample belongs to the ten largest clones.

This clonotype showed up many times. Which antigen it targets is not known. No base quality values were provided; no much bigger clone lies one nucleotide off. The treatment or condition label corresponds to: allogeneic hematopoietic cell transplantation with graft depleted of TCRalphabeta T cells and CD19 B cells. The transplant recipients were children given TCRalphabeta/CD19-depleted allogeneic hematopoietic cell grafts. The sequencing used PBMCs, mostly from graft donor cells, collected 360 days after TCRalphabeta/CD19-depleted stem cell transplant. This clonotype was obtained from a boy younger than two who had a stem cell transplant for acute myeloid leukemia, so the T cells may come from the graft donor. The chain was built from TRBV14 and TRBJ2-5; TRBD1 could be the D gene, as 6 bases match. In nucleotide form, the sequence is TGTGCCAGCAGCCGAGACAGGCGAGAGACCCAGTACTTC. This is translated as CASSRDRRETQYF.